This T cell receptor beta chain was obtained from a study of T cells in Graves' hyperthyroidism and ophthalmopathy. This clonotype was picked up many times. J lost 3 bases, V lost 4 bases, and 16 bases had no gene match. Germline V CDR1 and CDR2: SGHVS, FNYEAQ. CDR3 length equals 19 residues. Investigators excluded patients with uncontrolled infection, other autoimmune disease, pregnancy or lactation. What was amplified from RNA transcripts were TCR beta CDR3 regions. In the first-round RT-PCR of the TCR CDR3, the HTBI primer set was used. TCRdb called the multiplex PCR reads again in MiXCR, with one record for every CDR3 protein. In the table there are roughly 500,000 distinct CDR3 sequences, about 46% of which are singletons.

The J gene is TRBJ2-5, the V gene TRBV7-6; 11 bases map to TRBD2. Sequenced: peripheral blood or thyroid tissue (not recorded which). This receptor was obtained from an adult woman with Graves' disease, either hyperthyroidism or ophthalmopathy (not recorded which). The CDR3 loop reads CASSSDGGLAGPLEETQYF. In DNA, the CDR3 is TGTGCCAGCAGCTCAGACGGAGGACTAGCGGGTCCCTTAGAAGAGACCCAGTACTTC.